Listed here are 7 T cell receptor beta chains from one sample, sequenced in a study of beta chain features in type 1 diabetes. Study observations and caveats: Shortening of TCRB CDR3s, moderate but significant, appeared in all four CD4+ subsets of Type 1 diabetes patients.

Since all of the isolated RNA was reverse transcribed, expressed TCRB transcripts were what got sequenced. The assay was immunoSEQ multiplex PCR, and TCRdb's table has in-frame clones only and misses some. The sample holds fewer than 450,000 clones, 13% seen once. These receptors' antigens are unknown. The sequenced sample was naive CD4+ T cells from blood. The receptors were sampled from a woman aged 18-30 years with type 1 diabetes.

The chain has TRBV7-9 and TRBJ1-2; TRBD1 matches 9 bases. V was pared by 0 bases and J by 8 bases, with 7 bases of the junction left unmatched. CDR1 is SEHNR, CDR2 FQNEAQ, per germline (reference sequence). The CDR3 runs to 15 residues. The CDR3 here is CASSLAGQGKDGYTF. CDR3 nucleotides: TGTGCCAGCAGCTTAGCCGGACAGGGGAAGGACGGCTACACCTTC.

The genes are TRBV7-9 and TRBJ2-7; 8 bases align to TRBD2. V dropped 5 bases and J dropped 8; count of bases not matched to a gene: 8. Germline V gene data show CDR1 as SEHNR and CDR2 as FQNEAQ (reference sequence). CDR3 length equals 13 residues. CDR3 sequence (DNA): TGTGCCAGCAGCCCGGCTGAGCGGGAGAAGCAGTACTTC. Amino acid sequence: CASSPAEREKQYF.

The rearrangement joins TRBV7-9 to TRBJ2-3, with 7 bases matching TRBD2. V lost 1 base and J lost 2; bases outside the gene matches: 3. The CDR3 length is 15 residues. In germline, CDR1 is SEHNR, CDR2 FQNEAQ (reference sequence). DNA for the CDR3: TGTGCCAGCAGCTTAGAGGGGACTACCACAGATACGCAGTATTTT. The encoded protein is CASSLEGTTTDTQYF.

In this sample, this clone turned up a few times. The chain uses TRBV7-9 and TRBJ2-1; tentatively, D is TRBD2 (5 bases). The CDR3 is made up of 14 amino acids. Germline loops: CDR1 SEHNR, CDR2 FQNEAQ (reference sequence). The V end was cut by 5 bases, the J end by 3 bases, with 11 bases between. The CDR3 nucleotides are TGTGCCAGCAGCCGCGGGCCCGGCTACAATGAGCAGTTCTTC. Protein product: CASSRGPGYNEQFF.

The rearrangement uses TRBV7-2 and TRBJ2-7; TRBD2 is a possible D gene (5 bases). Germline V CDR1 and CDR2: SGHTA, FQGNSA. The ends were cut back, 1 base at V and 5 bases at J, with 15 bases in the middle. The CDR3 spans 15 residues. CDR3 protein: CASSLEDSSTHEQYV. DNA for the CDR3: TGTGCCAGCAGCTTAGAGGACTCCAGTACCCACGAGCAGTACGTC.

The rearrangement joins TRBV19 to TRBJ1-2; 12 nucleotides agree with TRBD1. This CDR3 has 15 residues. Unmatched junction bases numbered 5, after V lost 4 bases and J lost 5 bases. CDR1 and CDR2 (germline): LNHDA, SQIVND (reference sequence). The CDR3 here is CASSSGTGGGYGYTF. CDR3 coding DNA: TGTGCCAGTAGTAGTGGGACAGGGGGCGGGTATGGCTACACCTTC.

This clone was seen more than once but under ten times. This chain uses TRBV5-1 with TRBJ2-5, with 11 bases matching TRBD2. The CDR3 is 15 residues long. The ends lost 7 bases at V and 0 bases at J; junction bases unmatched: 5. From germline, CDR1 is SGHRS and CDR2 YFSETQ. The CDR3 nucleotides read TGCGCCAGCGACAGACTAGCGGGAAACCAAGAGACCCAGTACTTC. Protein sequence: CASDRLAGNQETQYF.